The rows below give T cell receptor beta chains drawn from one sample of a study of CD8 T cells in ankylosing spondylitis. TCRdb re-analysed the 5' RACE reads in MiXCR, keeping a single row per CDR3 protein. The sample yields 230,000 or so distinct CDR3 sequences, 15% to 20% seen once. The sample was blood, either unsorted or a sorted T cell fraction (not recorded which). These receptors came from a male donor with ankylosing spondylitis or in good health (not recorded which). The CDR3 runs from the conserved cysteine through the conserved F or W. A D gene is named only where the DNA matches it firmly. Clone size is not always given. Where it is, it says once, few, many or a class for expanded clones.

D: .; V: TRBV7-9; J: TRBJ2-3; size: .; CDR3: CASSFQEEDTQYF; DNA: TGTGCCAGCAGCTTTCAGGAGGAAGATACGCAGTATTTT
D: .; V: TRBV5-1; J: TRBJ1-4; size: many; CDR3: CASSLGQFFGANEKLFF; DNA: TGCGCCAGCAGCTTGGGACAGTTCTTTGGAGCTAATGAAAAACTGTTTTTT
D: TRBD2; V: TRBV15; J: TRBJ2-1; size: many; CDR3: CATSRGAGGSYNEQFF; DNA: TGTGCCACCAGCAGAGGAGCGGGAGGATCCTACAATGAGCAGTTCTTC
D: TRBD1; V: TRBV29-1; J: TRBJ2-6; size: few; CDR3: CSVEIGDSERGISGANVLTF; DNA: TGCAGCGTTGAAATCGGGGACAGCGAACGGGGTATCTCTGGGGCCAACGTCCTGACTTTC
D: TRBD2; V: TRBV20-1; J: TRBJ2-4; size: many; CDR3: CSATPGTSGENIQYF; DNA: TGCAGTGCTACCCCCGGGACTAGCGGGGAAAACATTCAGTACTTC
D: .; V: TRBV11-2; J: TRBJ2-7; size: .; CDR3: CASSPPPVYEQYF; DNA: TGTGCCAGCAGCCCCCCCCCGGTATACGAGCAGTACTTC
D: TRBD2; V: TRBV20-1; J: TRBJ2-7; size: .; CDR3: CSARAETSGYEQYF; DNA: TGCAGTGCTAGAGCTGAGACTAGCGGGTACGAGCAGTACTTC
D: .; V: TRBV5-1; J: TRBJ2-3; size: few; CDR3: CASSLEFGSLQYF; DNA: TGCGCCAGCAGCTTGGAATTTGGGAGCCTGCAGTATTTT
D: .; V: TRBV3-1; J: TRBJ2-1; size: .; CDR3: CASSQDERAAYNEQFF; DNA: TGTGCCAGCAGCCAAGATGAGCGGGCGGCCTACAATGAGCAGTTCTTC
D: .; V: TRBV27; J: TRBJ1-5; size: .; CDR3: CASSPGVGAQHF; DNA: TGTGCCAGCAGCCCCGGGGTTGGGGCCCAGCATTTT